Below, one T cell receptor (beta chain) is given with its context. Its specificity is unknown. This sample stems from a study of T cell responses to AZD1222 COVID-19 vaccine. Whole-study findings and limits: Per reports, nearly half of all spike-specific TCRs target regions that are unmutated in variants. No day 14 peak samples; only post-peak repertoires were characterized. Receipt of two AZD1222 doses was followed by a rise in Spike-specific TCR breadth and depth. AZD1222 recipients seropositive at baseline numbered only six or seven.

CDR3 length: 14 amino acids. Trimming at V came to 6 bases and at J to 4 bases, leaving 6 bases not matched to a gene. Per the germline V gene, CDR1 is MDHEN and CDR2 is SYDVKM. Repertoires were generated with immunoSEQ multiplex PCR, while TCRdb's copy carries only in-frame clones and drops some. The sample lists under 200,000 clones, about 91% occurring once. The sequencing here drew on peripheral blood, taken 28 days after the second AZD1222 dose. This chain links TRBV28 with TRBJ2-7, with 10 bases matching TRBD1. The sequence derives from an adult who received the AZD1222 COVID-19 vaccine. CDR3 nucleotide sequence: TGTGCCAGCAGCACGGGACAGGGGATTTACGAGCAGTACTTC. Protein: CASSTGQGIYEQYF.